These 15 T cell receptor beta chains came from one sample sequenced in a study of regulatory T cells in long-lasting Graves disease. Time point noted: persistent/refractory GD, antithyroid drugs over 5 years with positive TRAb. From PBMCs, RNA was extracted and then used to make the TCR library. With iRepertoire HTBI primers and Arm-PCR of CDR3 regions, TCR beta libraries were built. TCRdb used MiXCR to reprocess the multiplex PCR reads, holding one entry per CDR3 protein. The repertoire consists of a few hundred thousand distinct CDR3 sequences, with 20% to 25% occurring once and the leading ten covering 7.1%. The specimen comprised peripheral blood mononuclear cells (PBMCs), sampled when the disease was refractory, from a patient treated with antithyroid drugs. These TCRs come from a female donor with Graves disease.

The chain joins TRBV14 to TRBJ1-6; 7 bases fit TRBD1. The ends lost 5 bases at V and 10 bases at J; junction bases unmatched: 11. This CDR3 region has 15 residues. Germline V gene data show CDR1 as SGHDN and CDR2 as FVKESK. The CDR3 region is CASSKTGQVDSPLHF. Written as DNA, the CDR3 is TGTGCCAGCAGCAAGACCGGACAGGTTGACTCACCCCTCCACTTT.

The gene calls are TRBV7-9 and TRBJ1-1; D is perhaps TRBD1 (5 bases). The CDR3 length is 15 residues. The germline V gene has CDR1 SEHNR and CDR2 FQNEAQ (reference sequence). V dropped 1 base and J dropped 1 base, with 10 bases sitting between them. The CDR3 DNA is TGTGCCAGCAGCTTAGGGGTGGGGGAGAACACTGAAGCTTTCTTT. Residues: CASSLGVGENTEAFF.

This clonotype was seen a handful of times. The chain joins TRBV19 to TRBJ2-2; D call uncertain. This CDR3 region has 14 residues. Trimming left V 7 bases short and J 4 bases short, with 13 bases between. In germline, CDR1 is LNHDA, CDR2 SQIVND (reference sequence). CDR3: CASTIRAPTGELFF. CDR3 bases: TGTGCCAGTACCATTCGGGCCCCCACCGGGGAGCTGTTTTTT. Supplemented by reference TRBV19 and TRBJ2-2, the full variable domain reads DGGITQSPKYLFRKEGQNVTLSCEQNLNHDAMYWYRQDPGQGLRLIYYSQIVNDFQKGDIAEGYSVSREKKESFPLTVTSAQKNPTAFYLCASTIRAPTGELFFGEGSRLTVL.

This clonotype has ten or more counts. CDR3 sequence: CASSFRRGGPGELFF. The CDR3 coding sequence is TGTGCCAGCAGCTTCCGACGCGGGGGACCCGGGGAGCTGTTTTTT. The V and J genes are TRBV7-2 and TRBJ2-2; 7 bases fit TRBD2. Germline loops: CDR1 SGHTA, CDR2 FQGNSA. Unmatched junction bases numbered 7, after V lost 3 bases and J lost 6 bases. CDR3 length equals 15 residues. Full variable domain (rest looked up from reference TRBV7-2 and TRBJ2-2): GAGVSQSPSNKVTEKGKDVELRCDPISGHTALYWYRQSLGQGLEFLIYFQGNSAPDKSGLPSDRFSAERTGGSVSTLTIQRTQQEDSAVYLCASSFRRGGPGELFFGEGSRLTVL.

With regard to this clonotype: A much larger clone differs by one base, so this may be a read error. The conserved closing phenylalanine or tryptophan is absent in this CDR3, likely reflecting a read error. The rearrangement uses TRBV2 and TRBJ1-2; weak D call: TRBD1 (6 bases). The CDR3 runs 15 residues. CDR1 is SNHLY and CDR2 is FYNNEI in the germline V gene. V dropped 4 bases and J dropped 4 bases, with 16 bases sitting between them. CDR3 loop: CASSAEGEEGYGYTV. The DNA of the CDR3 is TGTGCCAGCAGTGCCGAGGGGGAAGAAGGCTATGGCTACACCGTC.

This clonotype was found many times. This chain uses TRBV28 with TRBJ2-7, with D possibly matching TRBD2 (7 bases). The V and J ends lost 3 bases and 5 bases respectively, with 23 bases between them. This CDR3 contains 17 residues. Germline V gene data show CDR1 as MDHEN and CDR2 as SYDVKM. The CDR3 sequence: CASSFTPGDRGGDEQYF. The CDR3 region has the DNA TGTGCCAGCAGTTTCACCCCGGGGGATAGAGGGGGGGACGAGCAGTACTTC.

Points on this clonotype: A much larger clone sits a single nucleotide away, making a read error possible. The CDR3 end shows no conserved phenylalanine or tryptophan, and so a read error is likely. This chain uses TRBV20-1 with TRBJ2-7, with TRBD2 identical over 12 bases. The junction had 7 bases not matched to a gene; V was cut back by 4 bases and J by 0 bases. The germline CDR1 and CDR2 sequences are DFQATT and SNEGSKA (reference sequence). The CDR3 spans 16 residues. The CDR3 DNA reads as TGCAGTGCTAAGGAACTAGCGGGAGGTAGCTCCTACGAGCAGTACCTC. It codes for CSAKELAGGSSYEQYL.

The chain links TRBV3-1 to TRBJ1-3, with a tentative D call TRBD1 (5 bases). This CDR3 comprises 17 residues. The V gene's germline CDR1 is LGHDT and CDR2 YNNKEL (reference sequence). Deletions cut 0 bases from V and 0 bases from J, with 12 bases between. CDR3 loop: CASSQDRGGVSGNTIYF. The CDR3 bases are TGTGCCAGCAGCCAAGATCGGGGAGGGGTCTCTGGAAACACCATATATTTT.

J is TRBJ1-6 and V is TRBV7-9, with 7 bases fitting TRBD1. The CDR3 totals 16 residues. V lost 1 base to trimming and J lost 9 bases; unmatched junction nucleotides: 9. Germline V CDR1 and CDR2: SEHNR, FQNEAQ (reference sequence). The CDR3 DNA reads TGTGCCAGCAGCTTAGGTGGCGACAGGGTCACTTCACCCCTCCACTTT. Translation: CASSLGGDRVTSPLHF.

This clonotype appeared a few times. The J gene is TRBJ2-1, the V gene TRBV6-2 or TRBV6-3, with 14 bases identical to TRBD2. V was clipped by 4 bases and J by 6 bases; unmatched bases: 11. This CDR3 is built from 18 residues. Germline assignment: CDR1 MNHEY and CDR2 SVGEGT. CDR3 coding DNA: TGTGCCAGCAGTTTACTCTGGTCGACTAGCGGGAGGGCCAATGAGCAGTTCTTC. It encodes CASSLLWSTSGRANEQFF.

At least ten counts were recorded for this clonotype. This chain uses TRBV2 with TRBJ2-2; the D gene is possibly TRBD1 (6 bases). CDR3 length: 14 residues. Germline values: CDR1 SNHLY, CDR2 FYNNEI. With 3 bases removed from V and 6 bases from J, the gap between germline ends came to 11 bases. CDR3 in DNA: TGTGCCAGCAGTGAGGGCAGGACAGCCGGGGAGCTGTTTTTT. Its protein is CASSEGRTAGELFF.

This CDR3 is CAWTRGQGTGELFF. The CDR3 bases are TGTGCCTGGACTAGGGGGCAGGGCACCGGGGAGCTGTTTTTT. The chain joins TRBV30 to TRBJ2-2; the match to TRBD1 covers 7 bases. The germline CDR1 and CDR2 sequences are GTSNPN and SVGIG (reference sequence). There are 14 residues in the CDR3. J gave up 4 bases and V 4 bases, and 6 bases lay outside the gene matches.

This clonotype was recorded many times. The V and J genes are TRBV6-5 and TRBJ1-2; no clear D. CDR1 and CDR2 from the germline V gene are MNHEY and SVGAGI. This CDR3 region has 15 residues. V dropped 0 bases and J dropped 6 bases, with 14 bases sitting between them. CDR3 sequence (DNA): TGTGCCAGCAGTTACTCGAGGGTGGCGGTGGATGGCTACACCTTC. Its translation is CASSYSRVAVDGYTF.

In regard to this clonotype: The junction shows a germline mismatch at one end, possibly a read error. V gene TRBV19 combines with J gene TRBJ2-6; 7 nucleotides line up with TRBD1. Germline V CDR1 and CDR2: LNHDA, SQIVND (reference sequence). There are 15 residues in the CDR3. CDR3 bases: TGTGCCAGTTGGAGAGGGGGCTCTGGGGCCAACATCCTGACTTTC. This codes for CASWRGGSGANILTF.

This clonotype was counted ten times or more. The gene calls are TRBV2 and TRBJ1-2; D gene ambiguous. The V gene lost 5 bases and the J gene lost 6 bases, with 10 bases spanning the gap. The germline gives CDR1 SNHLY, CDR2 FYNNEI. This CDR3 has 12 residues. The CDR3 nucleotides read TGTGCCAGCAGTTCAGGAGAAGATGGCTACACCTTC. It is translated as CASSSGEDGYTF.